The next 26 T cell receptor beta chains were all read from a single sample in a study of T-cell reconstitution after alpha-beta-depleted transplantation in children. Preparation of the TCRbeta library involved a method that used unique molecular identifiers. TCRdb redid the calling of the PCR reads with MiXCR, one entry per CDR3 protein. In the table there are approximately 50,000 distinct CDR3 sequences, around 53% of which are singletons. The sample was peripheral blood, taken before TCRalphabeta/CD19-depleted stem cell transplant. Receptors were obtained from a boy under two years old with SCID, due to receive a stem cell transplant.

DNA for the CDR3: TGTGCCAGCAGTTTAGATCCCGGGACAGCCTACGAGCAGTACTTC. The encoded protein is CASSLDPGTAYEQYF. The chain uses TRBV12-3 or TRBV12-4 and TRBJ2-7; TRBD1 matches 7 bases. Losses at the gene ends were 1 base for V and 2 bases for J; bases not matched to a gene: 5. The CDR3 has 15 amino acids.

The chain carries TRBV5-1 and TRBJ1-2; D is unclear. Trimming took off 4 bases at V and 2 bases at J, with 15 bases between the two ends. CDR3 size: 15 residues. Germline V CDR1 and CDR2: SGHRS, YFSETQ. CDR3 sequence: CASSVRGLNNYGYTF. The CDR3 DNA reads TGCGCCAGCAGCGTGCGGGGATTGAACAACTATGGCTACACCTTC. Combining the CDR3 with reference TRBV5-1 and TRBJ1-2 gives the whole variable domain KAGVTQTPRYLIKTRGQQVTLSCSPISGHRSVSWYQQTPGQGLQFLFEYFSETQRNKGNFPGRFSGRQFSNSRSEMNVSTLELGDSALYLCASSVRGLNNYGYTFGSGTRLTVV.

This rearrangement joins TRBV28 to TRBJ2-6; D not resolved. Trimming took 6 bases from V and 4 from J, leaving 22 bases between them. CDR3 size: 18 residues. The germline CDR1 and CDR2 sequences are MDHEN and SYDVKM. The chain's CDR3 is CASSPNWRNLEGANVLTF. The DNA of the CDR3 is TGTGCCAGCAGCCCCAACTGGCGAAATCTGGAGGGGGCCAACGTCCTGACTTTC.

This chain's CDR3 is CASSLTGALGNLEQYF. CDR3 DNA sequence: TGTGCCAGCAGTTTGACCGGGGCCCTAGGGAATCTCGAGCAGTACTTC. This rearrangement joins TRBV28 to TRBJ2-7; D tentatively fits TRBD1 or TRBD2 (5 bases each). Trimming removed 3 bases from V and 6 bases from J, with 21 bases in between. The CDR3 extends over 16 amino acids. Germline values: CDR1 MDHEN, CDR2 SYDVKM. The whole variable domain, remainder taken from reference TRBV28 and TRBJ2-7, is DVKVTQSSRYLVKRTGEKVFLECVQDMDHENMFWYRQDPGLGLRLIYFSYDVKMKEKGDIPEGYSVSREKKERFSLILESASTNQTSMYLCASSLTGALGNLEQYFGPGTRLTVT.

This clonotype was found many times. The CDR3 DNA is TGTGCCAGCAGTTTCCAGCGGGGGGCGAGGAATGAGCAGTTCTTC. Protein: CASSFQRGARNEQFF. This chain connects TRBV12-3 or TRBV12-4 to TRBJ2-1; TRBD2 matches at 9 bases. The CDR3 covers 15 residues. Trimming took 3 bases from V and 7 from J; bases not matched to a gene: 7.

In this sample, this clonotype turned up a few times. The chain recombines TRBV5-8 with TRBJ2-1; D is possibly TRBD1 (6 bases). Trimming removed 5 bases at V and 6 bases at J, with 12 bases between. Germline V CDR1 and CDR2: SGHTS, YDEGEE. The CDR3 is made up of 13 amino acids. The CDR3 nucleotides read TGTGCCAGCAGTACGAGCAGGGGCAATGAGCAGTTCTTC. It translates to CASSTSRGNEQFF.

The V call is TRBV6-1, the J call TRBJ2-2; D is possibly TRBD2 (7 bases). This CDR3 spans 15 amino acids. The V and J ends lost 6 bases and 6 bases respectively, with 17 bases between them. Germline V CDR1 and CDR2: MNHNS, SASEGT. This CDR3 is CASSRKGGSPGELFF. The CDR3 DNA follows: TGTGCCAGCAGCCGGAAGGGGGGGAGTCCCGGGGAGCTGTTTTTT.

This clonotype has just one count. Here the CDR3 DNA reads TGCGCCAGCAGCTTGGTCCTAGCGGGGGCCCTACATAGAACCGGGGAGCTGTTTTTT. It codes for CASSLVLAGALHRTGELFF. This chain connects TRBV5-1 to TRBJ2-2; 10 bases map to TRBD2. CDR1 is SGHRS, CDR2 YFSETQ, per germline. This CDR3 spans 19 amino acids. J lost 5 bases, V lost 0 bases, and 13 bases had no gene match.

This clonotype was detected only a few times. The genes are TRBV5-4 and TRBJ1-4; D uncertain. Trimming stripped 0 bases from V and 3 bases from J, with 9 bases between. This CDR3 region has 15 residues. Looked up from germline, CDR1 is SGHNT and CDR2 is YYREEE (reference sequence). The CDR3 reads CASSLGPASNEKLFF. The DNA for the CDR3 is TGTGCCAGCAGCTTGGGCCCAGCCTCTAATGAAAAACTGTTTTTT.

This clonotype was counted many times. This chain links TRBV5-5 with TRBJ2-4; 7 bases match TRBD1. With V trimmed by 4 bases and J by 7 bases, 8 bases remained unmatched. The CDR3 totals 14 residues. The germline V gene encodes CDR1 SGHKS and CDR2 YYEKEE (reference sequence). DNA of the CDR3: TGTGCCAGCAGCCGGACAACAGGGGTCAACATTCAGTACTTC. This gives the protein CASSRTTGVNIQYF.

This clonotype appeared a few times. This chain links TRBV6-1 with TRBJ1-1, with a tentative D call TRBD1 (6 bases). This CDR3 is 13 amino acids long. Trimming removed 7 bases from V and 6 bases from J, with 15 bases in between. Per the germline V gene, CDR1 is MNHNS and CDR2 is SASEGT. The chain's CDR3 is CASNPTGSAEAFF. CDR3 sequence (DNA): TGTGCCAGCAACCCAACAGGGAGTGCTGAAGCTTTCTTT.

J is TRBJ2-3 and V is TRBV7-6; D possibly corresponds to TRBD2 (7 bases). Germline lookup yields CDR1 SGHVS and CDR2 FNYEAQ. This CDR3 is 16 amino acids long. The V gene lost 1 base and the J gene lost 3 bases, with 14 bases spanning the gap. The CDR3 bases are TGTGCCAGCAGCTTAGGGGCGGGGGCGTTGACAGATACGCAGTATTTT. Translation: CASSLGAGALTDTQYF.

The rearrangement uses TRBV5-6 and TRBJ2-3; weak D call: TRBD2 (7 bases). The CDR3 spans 11 residues. Trimming cost V 4 bases and J 9 bases, with 9 bases left between them. CDR1 is SGHDT, CDR2 YYEEEE, per germline. The CDR3, as DNA: TGTGCCAGCAGCCGGGGGGCCACGCAGTATTTT. Amino acid sequence: CASSRGATQYF. Drawing the rest from reference TRBV5-6 and TRBJ2-3, the complete variable domain is DAGVTQSPTHLIKTRGQQVTLRCSPKSGHDTVSWYQQALGQGPQFIFQYYEEEERQRGNFPDRFSGHQFPNYSSELNVNALLLGDSALYLCASSRGATQYFGPGTRLTVL.

V and J are TRBV6-4 and TRBJ2-3; 14 bases map to TRBD2. The CDR3 length is 15 residues. Germline trimming cut 0 bases from V and 8 bases from J; bases unmatched to any gene: 1. Germline-derived CDR1 and CDR2 are MRHNA and SNTAGT. In nucleotides, the CDR3 is TGTGCCAGCAGTGACTCGACTAGCGGGGGGGCTACGCAGTATTTT. Translation: CASSDSTSGGATQYF.

This chain joins TRBV20-1 and TRBJ2-1, with D perhaps TRBD2 (6 bases). The V end lost 6 bases, the J end lost 0 bases, and 12 bases lay between the germline ends. Germline CDR1 reads DFQATT; CDR2 reads SNEGSKA (reference sequence). The CDR3 contains 14 residues. The CDR3 is CSARDFSSYNEQFF. CDR3 nucleotide sequence: TGCAGTGCACGGGACTTTAGCTCCTACAATGAGCAGTTCTTC.

V and J are TRBV6-6 and TRBJ2-2; TRBD2 matches at 8 bases. In germline, CDR1 is MNHNY, CDR2 SVGAGI (reference sequence). Germline trimming cut 10 bases from V and 3 bases from J; bases unmatched to any gene: 4. The CDR3 is made up of 13 amino acids. CDR3 sequence reads: CATAGGDTGELFF. In DNA, the CDR3 is TGTGCCACGGCCGGGGGGGACACCGGGGAGCTGTTTTTT.

The V call is TRBV7-9, the J call TRBJ2-1, with TRBD2 matching over 8 bases. There are 16 residues in the CDR3. The J segment lost 4 bases and the V segment lost 7 bases, leaving 12 bases of the junction unmatched. Looked up from germline, CDR1 is SEHNR and CDR2 is FQNEAQ (reference sequence). CDR3 loop: CASTREGGGRYNEQFF. CDR3 in DNA: TGTGCCAGCACACGAGAGGGCGGGGGGCGTTACAATGAGCAGTTCTTC. Combining the CDR3 with reference TRBV7-9 and TRBJ2-1 gives the whole variable domain DTGVSQNPRHKITKRGQNVTFRCDPISEHNRLYWYRQTLGQGPEFLTYFQNEAQLEKSRLLSDRFSAERPKGSFSTLEIQRTEQGDSAMYLCASTREGGGRYNEQFFGPGTRLTVL.

This chain connects TRBV15 to TRBJ2-6, with unresolved D. V shed 2 bases and J shed 0 bases, with 2 bases lying between them. This CDR3 is built from 14 residues. Germline CDR1 reads LNHNV; CDR2 reads YYDKDF (reference sequence). The CDR3 here is CATSRHSGANVLTF. The CDR3 region has the DNA TGTGCCACCAGCAGACACTCTGGGGCCAACGTCCTGACTTTC.

V usage is TRBV7-2 and J usage is TRBJ2-7, with a possible D match to TRBD1 (6 bases). V lost 6 bases to trimming and J lost 2 bases, with 17 bases between them. The germline CDR1 and CDR2 sequences are SGHTA and FQGNSA. The CDR3 is made up of 15 amino acids. The CDR3, as DNA: TGTGCCAGCAGGTTTTCCCGGGACACTACCTACGAGCAGTACTTC. Its protein is CASRFSRDTTYEQYF.

This sequence joins TRBV4-3 and TRBJ1-2; 8 bases line up with TRBD1. Germline V gene lookup returns CDR1 LGHNA and CDR2 YSLEER. The trim removed 1 base at V and 10 bases at J, leaving 8 bases unmatched. The CDR3 runs to 14 residues. CDR3 bases: TGCGCCAGCAGCCAAGTGGGCAGGGGGCGCATCTACACCTTC. Its translation: CASSQVGRGRIYTF.

J is TRBJ2-1 and V is TRBV5-1; D possibly corresponds to TRBD1 (6 bases). Germline CDR1 SGHRS, CDR2 YFSETQ. This CDR3 has 18 amino acids. Between the trimmed V and J ends, which lost 6 bases and 7 bases, there was a span of 29 bases. The CDR3 DNA reads as TGCGCCAGCACCAGTGGGGCAGGGTATGGGACAAGGAGGAATGAGCAGTTCTTC. Translated: CASTSGAGYGTRRNEQFF.

As to this clonotype: A read error may account for a junction end that differs from germline. The V and J genes are TRBV6-1 and TRBJ2-7, with D possibly TRBD1 on 6 matching bases. From germline, CDR1 is MNHNS and CDR2 SASEGT. CDR3 length: 16 residues. Written as DNA, the CDR3 is TGTGCCAGCAGGAGGACAGTAGGCTTTCCCTCCCACGAGCAGTACTTC. Its protein is CASRRTVGFPSHEQYF.

The V call is TRBV7-8, the J call TRBJ1-2, with D possibly matching TRBD1 (5 bases). Trimming left V 1 base short and J 8 bases short, with 14 bases between. From germline, CDR1 is SGHVS and CDR2 FQNEAQ. CDR3 length: 14 residues. The CDR3 sequence: CASSLGGRSLGYTF. The DNA for the CDR3 is TGTGCCAGCAGCTTAGGGGGACGGTCTTTAGGCTACACCTTC.

The chain carries TRBV29-1 and TRBJ2-7; TRBD2 agrees at 11 bases. The CDR3 has 15 amino acids. V dropped 2 bases and J dropped 7; count of bases not matched to a gene: 10. Per germline, CDR1 SQVTM and CDR2 ANQGSEA. DNA of the CDR3: TGCAGCGTTGAAACAGGGCTAGCGGGGGGAAGAGAGCAGTACTTC. Amino acids: CSVETGLAGGREQYF.

The chain recombines TRBV7-9 with TRBJ1-5; TRBD1 is a possible D gene (5 bases). The CDR3 extends over 14 amino acids. V lost 0 bases, J lost 9 bases, and 12 bases lay in between. Germline V gene lookup returns CDR1 SEHNR and CDR2 FQNEAQ (reference sequence). The CDR3 spells CASSLASGLTPQHF. The DNA of the CDR3 is TGTGCCAGCAGCTTAGCCTCAGGGTTAACGCCCCAGCATTTT.

The V call is TRBV5-1, the J call TRBJ2-3; D is uncertain. The CDR3 runs to 16 residues. Trimming stripped 3 bases from V and 5 bases from J, with 19 bases between. CDR1 is SGHRS and CDR2 is YFSETQ in the germline V gene. DNA for the CDR3: TGCGCCAGCAGCTGGTCAGGACCTCGTTCCCGAGATACGCAGTATTTT. It yields the protein CASSWSGPRSRDTQYF.